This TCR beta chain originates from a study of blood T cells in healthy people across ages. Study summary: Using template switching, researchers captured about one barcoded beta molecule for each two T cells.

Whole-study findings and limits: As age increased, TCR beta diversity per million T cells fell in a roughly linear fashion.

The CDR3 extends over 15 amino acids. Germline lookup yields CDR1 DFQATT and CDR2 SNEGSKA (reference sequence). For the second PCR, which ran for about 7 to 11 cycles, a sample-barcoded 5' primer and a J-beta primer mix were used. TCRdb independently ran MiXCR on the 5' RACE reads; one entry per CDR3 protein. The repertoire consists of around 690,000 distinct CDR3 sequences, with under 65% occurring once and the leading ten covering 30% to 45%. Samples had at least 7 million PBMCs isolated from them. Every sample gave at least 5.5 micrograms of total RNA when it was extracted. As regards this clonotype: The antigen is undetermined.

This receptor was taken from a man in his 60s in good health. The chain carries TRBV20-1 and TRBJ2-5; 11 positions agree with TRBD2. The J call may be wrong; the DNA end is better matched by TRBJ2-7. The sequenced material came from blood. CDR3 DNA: TGCAGTGCCCACAAGACTAGCGGGGCTTCCTACGAGCAGTACTTC. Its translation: CSAHKTSGASYEQYF.